Given below is one TCR beta chain in context. Its specificity is not known. Template switching added a universal primer site, and cDNA bore unique molecular identifiers. TCRdb re-analysed the 5' RACE reads in MiXCR, keeping a single row per CDR3 protein. This repertoire shows 200,000 to 250,000 distinct CDR3 sequences, roughly 12% found once; its top ten account for 3.5% to 5%. CDR3 size: 14 residues. The V gene lost 3 bases and the J gene lost 6 bases, with 15 bases spanning the gap. Germline V gives CDR1 MNHEY, CDR2 SMNVEV (reference sequence). The sample belongs to a study of identical twins. Findings of the study overall: Low generation-probability sequences were in excess among twin-shared out-of-frame alpha sequences. Model-predicted out-of-frame TCR alpha sharing fell below observed values in monozygotic twins. Invariant MAIT and iNKT cells are populations that could partly confound zero-insertion analyses.

The same data also went into a second study, on yellow fever vaccine responses in identical twins.

The specimen was memory (CD45RO+) T cells sorted from blood. The sequence was obtained from a woman between 18 and 29 years old in good health. The rearrangement joins TRBV27 to TRBJ2-7, with D maybe TRBD2 (6 bases). The chain's CDR3 is CASSLAGTPLEQYF. In DNA form, the CDR3 reads TGTGCCAGCAGTTTGGCCGGGACTCCCCTCGAGCAGTACTTC.